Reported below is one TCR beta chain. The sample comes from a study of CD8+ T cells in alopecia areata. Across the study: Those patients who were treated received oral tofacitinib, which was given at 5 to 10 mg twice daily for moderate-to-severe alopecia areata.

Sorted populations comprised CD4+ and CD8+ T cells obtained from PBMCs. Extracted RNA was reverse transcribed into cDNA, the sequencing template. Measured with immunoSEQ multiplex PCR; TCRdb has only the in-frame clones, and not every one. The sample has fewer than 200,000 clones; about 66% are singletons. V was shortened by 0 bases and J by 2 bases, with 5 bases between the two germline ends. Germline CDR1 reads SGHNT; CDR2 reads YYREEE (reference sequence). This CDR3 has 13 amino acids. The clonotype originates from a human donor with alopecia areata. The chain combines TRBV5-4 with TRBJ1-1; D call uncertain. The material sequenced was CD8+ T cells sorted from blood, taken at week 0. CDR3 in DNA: TGTGCCAGCAGCTTGGAGGCCAACACTGAAGCTTTCTTT. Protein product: CASSLEANTEAFF.